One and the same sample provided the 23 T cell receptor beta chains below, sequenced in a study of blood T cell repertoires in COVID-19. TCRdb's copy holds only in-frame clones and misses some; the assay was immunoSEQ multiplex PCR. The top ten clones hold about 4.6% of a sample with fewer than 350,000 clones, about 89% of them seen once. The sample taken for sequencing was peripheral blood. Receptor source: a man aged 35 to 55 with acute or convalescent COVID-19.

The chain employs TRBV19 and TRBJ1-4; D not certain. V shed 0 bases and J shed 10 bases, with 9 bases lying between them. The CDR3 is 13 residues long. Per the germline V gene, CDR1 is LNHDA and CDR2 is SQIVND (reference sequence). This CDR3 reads CASSIDKAGKLFF. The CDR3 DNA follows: TGTGCCAGTAGTATAGATAAGGCAGGAAAACTGTTTTTT.

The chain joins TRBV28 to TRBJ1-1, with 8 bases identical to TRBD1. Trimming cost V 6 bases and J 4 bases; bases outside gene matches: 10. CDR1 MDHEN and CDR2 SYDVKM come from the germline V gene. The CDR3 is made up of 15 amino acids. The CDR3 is CASSPGQGIPTEAFF. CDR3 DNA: TGTGCCAGCAGCCCAGGACAGGGCATACCCACTGAAGCTTTCTTT.

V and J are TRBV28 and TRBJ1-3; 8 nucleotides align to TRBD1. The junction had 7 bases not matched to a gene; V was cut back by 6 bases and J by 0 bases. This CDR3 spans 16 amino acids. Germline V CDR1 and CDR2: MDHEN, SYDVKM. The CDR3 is CASRVTGASSGNTIYF. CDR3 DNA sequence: TGTGCCAGCAGGGTGACAGGGGCCAGCTCTGGAAACACCATATATTTT.

The CDR3 region is CASSVRPLAGVGNEQFF. The DNA for the CDR3 is TGTGCCAGCAGCGTCCGACCGCTAGCGGGGGTGGGCAATGAGCAGTTCTTC. The rearrangement uses TRBV9 and TRBJ2-1, with 10 bases fitting TRBD2. The V gene end was trimmed by 2 bases and the J gene end by 6 bases; junction bases not matched to a gene: 11. Germline loops: CDR1 SGDLS, CDR2 YYNGEE. The CDR3 has 17 residues.

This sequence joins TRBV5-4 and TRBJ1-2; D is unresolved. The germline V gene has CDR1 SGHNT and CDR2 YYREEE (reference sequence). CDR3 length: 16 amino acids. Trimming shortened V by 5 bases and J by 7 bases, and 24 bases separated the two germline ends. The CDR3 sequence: CASSLGRGSWVAGYTF. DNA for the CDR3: TGTGCCAGCAGTCTTGGAAGAGGGTCGTGGGTAGCTGGCTACACCTTC.

CDR3 nucleotides: TGCGCCAGCAGTTCTCGGACAGGACGTGATTCACCCCTCCACTTT. This codes for CASSSRTGRDSPLHF. This chain uses TRBV5-1 with TRBJ1-6; TRBD1 agrees at 7 bases. Germline V gene data show CDR1 as SGHRS and CDR2 as YFSETQ. The CDR3 is 15 amino acids. V dropped 5 bases and J dropped 8; count of bases not matched to a gene: 10.

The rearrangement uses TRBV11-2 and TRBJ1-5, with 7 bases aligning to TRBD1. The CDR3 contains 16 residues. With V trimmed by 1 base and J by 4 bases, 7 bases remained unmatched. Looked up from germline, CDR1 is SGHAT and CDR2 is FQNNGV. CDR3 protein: CASSLGAGTANQPQHF. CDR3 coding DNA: TGTGCCAGCAGCTTAGGGGCCGGGACAGCGAATCAGCCCCAGCATTTT. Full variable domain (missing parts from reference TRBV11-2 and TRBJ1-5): EAGVAQSPRYKIIEKRQSVAFWCNPISGHATLYWYQQILGQGPKLLIQFQNNGVVDDSQLPKDRFSAERLKGVDSTLKIQPAKLEDSAVYLCASSLGAGTANQPQHFGDGTRLSIL.

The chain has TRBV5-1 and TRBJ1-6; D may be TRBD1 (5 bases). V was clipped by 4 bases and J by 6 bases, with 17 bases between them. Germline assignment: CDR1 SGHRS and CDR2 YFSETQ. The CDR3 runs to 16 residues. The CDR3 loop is CASSPGGGTGNSPLHF. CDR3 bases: TGCGCCAGCAGCCCGGGCGGGGGGACGGGTAATTCACCCCTCCACTTT.

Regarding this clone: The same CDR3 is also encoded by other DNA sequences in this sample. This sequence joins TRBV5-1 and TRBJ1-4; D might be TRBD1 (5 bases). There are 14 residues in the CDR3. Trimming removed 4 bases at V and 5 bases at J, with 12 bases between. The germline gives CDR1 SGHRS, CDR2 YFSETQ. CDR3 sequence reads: CASSLGGGNEKLFF. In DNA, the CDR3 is TGCGCCAGCAGCCTGGGCGGGGGGAATGAAAAACTGTTTTTT.

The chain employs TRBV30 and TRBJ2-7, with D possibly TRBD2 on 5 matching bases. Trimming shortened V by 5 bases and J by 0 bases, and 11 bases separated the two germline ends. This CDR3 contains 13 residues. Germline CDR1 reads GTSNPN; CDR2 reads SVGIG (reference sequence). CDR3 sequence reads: CAWPSSGSYEQYF. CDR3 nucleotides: TGTGCCTGGCCCTCGAGCGGCTCCTACGAGCAGTACTTC.

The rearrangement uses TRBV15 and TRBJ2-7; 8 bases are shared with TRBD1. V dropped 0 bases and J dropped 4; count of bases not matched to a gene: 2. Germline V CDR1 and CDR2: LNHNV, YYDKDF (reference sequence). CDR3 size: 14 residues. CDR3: CATSRDRGQYEQYF. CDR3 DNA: TGTGCCACCAGCAGAGACAGGGGGCAGTACGAGCAGTACTTC.

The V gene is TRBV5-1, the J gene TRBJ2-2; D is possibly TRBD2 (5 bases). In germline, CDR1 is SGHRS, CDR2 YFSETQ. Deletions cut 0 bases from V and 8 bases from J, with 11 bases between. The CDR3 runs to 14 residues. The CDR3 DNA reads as TGCGCCAGCAGCTTGGGTCTCGGGGAAGGGGAGCTGTTTTTT. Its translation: CASSLGLGEGELFF.

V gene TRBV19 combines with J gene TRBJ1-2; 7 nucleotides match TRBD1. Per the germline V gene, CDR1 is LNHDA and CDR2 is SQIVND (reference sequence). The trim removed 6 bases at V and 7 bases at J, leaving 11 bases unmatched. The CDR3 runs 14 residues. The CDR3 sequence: CASRLEGARGGYTF. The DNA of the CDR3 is TGTGCCAGTAGGCTCGAGGGGGCCCGGGGTGGCTACACCTTC.

The CDR3 DNA reads as TGTGCCAGCAGCCTCCCAGGGAACACTGAAGCTTTCTTT. This translates into CASSLPGNTEAFF. This chain joins TRBV3-1 (or the pseudogene TRBV3-2) and TRBJ1-1; D unclear. Deletions cut 4 bases from V and 1 base from J, with 7 bases between. Germline CDR1 is LGHDT and CDR2 is YNNKEL (reference sequence). CDR3 size: 13 residues.

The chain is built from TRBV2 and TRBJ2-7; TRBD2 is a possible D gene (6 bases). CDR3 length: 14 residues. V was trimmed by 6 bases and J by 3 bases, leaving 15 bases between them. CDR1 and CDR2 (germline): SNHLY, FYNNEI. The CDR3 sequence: CASRTGGAGYEQYF. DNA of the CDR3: TGTGCCAGCAGGACCGGGGGAGCGGGCTACGAGCAGTACTTC.

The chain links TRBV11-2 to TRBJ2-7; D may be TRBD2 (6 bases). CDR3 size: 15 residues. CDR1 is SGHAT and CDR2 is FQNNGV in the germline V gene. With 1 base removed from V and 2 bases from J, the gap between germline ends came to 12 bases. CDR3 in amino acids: CASSLAKGLTYEQYF. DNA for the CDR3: TGTGCCAGCAGCTTAGCTAAGGGACTCACCTACGAGCAGTACTTC.

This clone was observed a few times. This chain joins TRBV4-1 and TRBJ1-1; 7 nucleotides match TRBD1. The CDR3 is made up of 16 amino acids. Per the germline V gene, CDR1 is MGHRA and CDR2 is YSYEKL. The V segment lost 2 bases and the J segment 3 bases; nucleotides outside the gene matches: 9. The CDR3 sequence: CASSQPGQKRHTEAFF. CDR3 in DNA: TGCGCCAGCAGCCAACCGGGACAGAAAAGGCACACTGAAGCTTTCTTT.

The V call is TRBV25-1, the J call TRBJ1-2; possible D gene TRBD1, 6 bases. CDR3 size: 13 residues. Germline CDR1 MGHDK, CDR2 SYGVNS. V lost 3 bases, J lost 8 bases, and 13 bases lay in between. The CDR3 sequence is CASSERQGSGYTF. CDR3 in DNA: TGTGCCAGCAGTGAGCGGCAGGGGAGCGGCTACACCTTC.

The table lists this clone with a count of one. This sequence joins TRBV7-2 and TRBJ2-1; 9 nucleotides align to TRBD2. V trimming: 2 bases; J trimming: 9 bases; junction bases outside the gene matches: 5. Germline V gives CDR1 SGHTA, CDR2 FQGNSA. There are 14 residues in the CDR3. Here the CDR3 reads CASSLQRGAGEQFF. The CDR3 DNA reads TGTGCCAGCAGCTTACAGCGGGGGGCGGGTGAGCAGTTCTTC. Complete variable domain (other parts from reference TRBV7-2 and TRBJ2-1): GAGVSQSPSNKVTEKGKDVELRCDPISGHTALYWYRQSLGQGLEFLIYFQGNSAPDKSGLPSDRFSAERTGGSVSTLTIQRTQQEDSAVYLCASSLQRGAGEQFFGPGTRLTVL.

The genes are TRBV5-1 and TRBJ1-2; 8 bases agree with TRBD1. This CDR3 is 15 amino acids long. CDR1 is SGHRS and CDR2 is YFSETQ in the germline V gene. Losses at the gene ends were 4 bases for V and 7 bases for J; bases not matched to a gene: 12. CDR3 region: CASSTGDPGGPGYTF. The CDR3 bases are TGCGCCAGCAGCACCGGAGATCCAGGGGGCCCTGGCTACACCTTC.

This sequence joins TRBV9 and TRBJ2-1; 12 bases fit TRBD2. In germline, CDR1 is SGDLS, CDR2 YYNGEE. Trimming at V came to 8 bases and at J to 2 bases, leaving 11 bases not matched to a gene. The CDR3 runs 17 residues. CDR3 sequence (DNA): TGTGCCAGTACGGGGCTAGCGGGGGGGAACACCTACAATGAGCAGTTCTTC. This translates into CASTGLAGGNTYNEQFF.

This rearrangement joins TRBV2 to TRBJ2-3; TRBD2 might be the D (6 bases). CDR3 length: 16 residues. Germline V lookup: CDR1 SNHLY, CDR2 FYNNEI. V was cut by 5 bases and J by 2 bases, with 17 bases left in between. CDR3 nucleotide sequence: TGTGCCAGCAGTCGAGATAGCGGACCCTACACAGATACGCAGTATTTT. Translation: CASSRDSGPYTDTQYF.

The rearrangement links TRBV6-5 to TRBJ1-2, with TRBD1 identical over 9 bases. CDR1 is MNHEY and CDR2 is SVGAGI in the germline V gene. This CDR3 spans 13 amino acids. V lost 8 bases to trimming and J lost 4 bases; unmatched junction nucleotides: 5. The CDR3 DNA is TGTGCCAGCTTAGGACAGGGGTTCTATGGCTACACCTTC. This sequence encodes CASLGQGFYGYTF.